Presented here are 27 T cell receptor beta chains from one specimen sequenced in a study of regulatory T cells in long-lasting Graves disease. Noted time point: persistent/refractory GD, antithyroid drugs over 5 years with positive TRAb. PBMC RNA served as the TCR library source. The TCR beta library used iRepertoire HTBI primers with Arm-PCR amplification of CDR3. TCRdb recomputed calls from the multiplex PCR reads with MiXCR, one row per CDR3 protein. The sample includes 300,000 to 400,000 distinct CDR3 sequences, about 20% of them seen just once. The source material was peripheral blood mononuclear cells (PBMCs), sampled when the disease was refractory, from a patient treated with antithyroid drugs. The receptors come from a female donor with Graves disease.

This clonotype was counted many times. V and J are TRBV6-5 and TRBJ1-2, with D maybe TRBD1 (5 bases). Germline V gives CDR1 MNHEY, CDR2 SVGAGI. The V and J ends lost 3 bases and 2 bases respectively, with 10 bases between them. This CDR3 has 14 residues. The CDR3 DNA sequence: TGTGCCAGCAGTTATGGGGGAGGCAACTATGGCTACACCTTC. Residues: CASSYGGGNYGYTF.

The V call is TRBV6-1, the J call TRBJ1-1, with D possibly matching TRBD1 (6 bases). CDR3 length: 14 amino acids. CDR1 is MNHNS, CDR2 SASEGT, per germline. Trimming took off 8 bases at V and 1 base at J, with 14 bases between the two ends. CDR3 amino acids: CASSRDTANTEAFF. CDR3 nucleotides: TGTGCCAGCTCTCGGGACACGGCGAACACTGAAGCTTTCTTT.

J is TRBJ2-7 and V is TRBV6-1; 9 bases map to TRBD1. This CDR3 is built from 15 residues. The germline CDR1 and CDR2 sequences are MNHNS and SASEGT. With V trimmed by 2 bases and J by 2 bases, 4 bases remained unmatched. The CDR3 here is CASSERRQGAYEQYF. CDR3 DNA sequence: TGTGCCAGCAGTGAAAGGCGACAGGGGGCCTACGAGCAGTACTTC.

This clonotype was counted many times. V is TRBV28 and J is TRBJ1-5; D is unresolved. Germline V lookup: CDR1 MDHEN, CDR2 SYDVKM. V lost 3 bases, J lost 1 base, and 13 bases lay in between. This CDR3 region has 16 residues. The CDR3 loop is CASSFSGRVSNQPQHF. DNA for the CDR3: TGTGCCAGCAGTTTTTCGGGCAGAGTAAGCAATCAGCCCCAGCATTTT.

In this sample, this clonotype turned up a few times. The CDR3 loop is CASSQDAGAGYEQYF. CDR3 coding DNA: TGCGCCAGCAGCCAAGATGCGGGGGCGGGCTACGAGCAGTACTTC. J is TRBJ2-7 and V is TRBV4-1; D is perhaps TRBD2 (7 bases). The germline V gene encodes CDR1 MGHRA and CDR2 YSYEKL. CDR3 length: 15 residues. Trimming pared 0 bases from V and 3 bases from J, leaving 12 bases between.

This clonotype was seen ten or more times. The CDR3 here is CASSRGLSDGYTF. The CDR3 DNA reads as TGTGCCAGCAGCCGAGGACTCTCGGATGGCTACACCTTC. The genes are TRBV11-2 and TRBJ1-2; D is ambiguous. CDR1 and CDR2 from the germline V gene are SGHAT and FQNNGV. The CDR3 consists of 13 residues. The ends were cut back, 5 bases at V and 6 bases at J, with 13 bases in the middle.

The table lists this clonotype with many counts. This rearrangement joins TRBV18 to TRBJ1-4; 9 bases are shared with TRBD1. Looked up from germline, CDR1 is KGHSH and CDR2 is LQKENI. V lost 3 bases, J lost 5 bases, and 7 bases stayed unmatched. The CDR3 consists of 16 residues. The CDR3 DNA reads TGTGCCAGCTCACCCGAATTGACAGGGGGAAATGAAAAACTGTTTTTT. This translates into CASSPELTGGNEKLFF.

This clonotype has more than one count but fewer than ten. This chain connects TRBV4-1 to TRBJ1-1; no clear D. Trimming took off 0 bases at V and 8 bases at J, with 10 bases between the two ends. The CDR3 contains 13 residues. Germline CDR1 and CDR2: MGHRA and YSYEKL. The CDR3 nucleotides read TGCGCCAGCAGCCAAGATCAGTCCGGAGAAGCTTTCTTT. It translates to CASSQDQSGEAFF.

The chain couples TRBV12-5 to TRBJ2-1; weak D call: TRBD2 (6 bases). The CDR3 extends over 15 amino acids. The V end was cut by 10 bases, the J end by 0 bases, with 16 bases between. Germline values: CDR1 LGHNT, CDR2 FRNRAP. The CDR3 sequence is CANEAGPYSYNEQFF. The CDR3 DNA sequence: TGTGCTAATGAAGCGGGCCCCTACTCCTACAATGAGCAGTTCTTC.

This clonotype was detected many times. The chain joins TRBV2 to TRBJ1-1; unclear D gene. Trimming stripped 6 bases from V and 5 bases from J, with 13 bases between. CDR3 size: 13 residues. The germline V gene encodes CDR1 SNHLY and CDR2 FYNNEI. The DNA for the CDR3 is TGTGCCAGCAGACTTGGGGTCAGGACTGAAGCTTTCTTT. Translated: CASRLGVRTEAFF.

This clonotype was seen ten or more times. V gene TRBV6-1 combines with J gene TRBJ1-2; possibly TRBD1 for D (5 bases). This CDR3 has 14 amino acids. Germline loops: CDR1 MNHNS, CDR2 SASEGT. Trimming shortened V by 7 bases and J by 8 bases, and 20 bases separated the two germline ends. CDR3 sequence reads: CASTPAGTLGGYTF. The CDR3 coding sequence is TGTGCCAGCACGCCCGCAGGGACCCTGGGCGGCTACACCTTC.

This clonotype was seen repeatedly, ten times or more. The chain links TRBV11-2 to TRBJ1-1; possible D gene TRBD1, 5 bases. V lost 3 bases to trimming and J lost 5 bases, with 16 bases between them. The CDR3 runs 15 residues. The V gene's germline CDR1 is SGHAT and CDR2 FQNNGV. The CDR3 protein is CASSFRALSVTEAFF. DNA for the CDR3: TGTGCCAGCAGCTTCAGGGCGCTGTCTGTTACTGAAGCTTTCTTT.

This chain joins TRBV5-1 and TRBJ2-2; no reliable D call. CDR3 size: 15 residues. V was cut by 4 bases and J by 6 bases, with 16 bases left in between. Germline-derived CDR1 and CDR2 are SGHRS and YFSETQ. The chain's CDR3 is CASSLGHPSSGELFF. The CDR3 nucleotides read TGCGCCAGCAGCCTGGGCCATCCCAGCTCCGGGGAGCTGTTTTTT.

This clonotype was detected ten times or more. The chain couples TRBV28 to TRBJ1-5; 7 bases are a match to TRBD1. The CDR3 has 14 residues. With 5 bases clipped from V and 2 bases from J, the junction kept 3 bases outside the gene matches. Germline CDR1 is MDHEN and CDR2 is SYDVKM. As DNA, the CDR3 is TGTGCCAGCAGTGGACAGGTCGGCAATCAGCCCCAGCATTTT. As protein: CASSGQVGNQPQHF.

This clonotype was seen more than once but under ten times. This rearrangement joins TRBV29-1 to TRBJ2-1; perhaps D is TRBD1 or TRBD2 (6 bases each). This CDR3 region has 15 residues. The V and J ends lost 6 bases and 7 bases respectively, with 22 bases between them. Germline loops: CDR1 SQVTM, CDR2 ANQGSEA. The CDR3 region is CSVRTGGGIYNEQFF. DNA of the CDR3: TGCAGCGTGCGGACTGGAGGGGGGATTTATAATGAGCAGTTCTTC.

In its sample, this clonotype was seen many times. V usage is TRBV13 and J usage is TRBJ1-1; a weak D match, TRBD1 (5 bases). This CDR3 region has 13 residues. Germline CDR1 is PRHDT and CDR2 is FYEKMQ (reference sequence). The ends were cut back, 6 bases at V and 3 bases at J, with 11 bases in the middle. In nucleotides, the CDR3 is TGTGCCAGCAGATGGGGGGTGGACACTGAAGCTTTCTTT. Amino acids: CASRWGVDTEAFF.

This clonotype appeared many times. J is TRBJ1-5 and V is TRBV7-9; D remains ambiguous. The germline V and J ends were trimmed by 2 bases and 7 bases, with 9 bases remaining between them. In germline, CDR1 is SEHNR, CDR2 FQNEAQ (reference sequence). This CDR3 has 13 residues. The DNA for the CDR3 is TGTGCCAGCAGCTTACCGACGGGGCAGCCCCAGCATTTT. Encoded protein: CASSLPTGQPQHF.

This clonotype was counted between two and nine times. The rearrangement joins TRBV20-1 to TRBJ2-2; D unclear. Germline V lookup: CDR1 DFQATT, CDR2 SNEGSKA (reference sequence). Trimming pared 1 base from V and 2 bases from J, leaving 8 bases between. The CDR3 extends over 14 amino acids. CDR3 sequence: CSARAPLNTGELFF. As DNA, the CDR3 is TGCAGTGCTAGAGCCCCACTTAACACCGGGGAGCTGTTTTTT.

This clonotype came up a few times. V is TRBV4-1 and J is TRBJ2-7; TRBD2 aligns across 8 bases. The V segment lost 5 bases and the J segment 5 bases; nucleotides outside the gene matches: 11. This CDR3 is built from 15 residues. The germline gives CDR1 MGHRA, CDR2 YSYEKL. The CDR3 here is CASSYQTSEADEQYF. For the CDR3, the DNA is TGCGCCAGCAGCTATCAGACTAGCGAGGCGGACGAGCAGTACTTC.

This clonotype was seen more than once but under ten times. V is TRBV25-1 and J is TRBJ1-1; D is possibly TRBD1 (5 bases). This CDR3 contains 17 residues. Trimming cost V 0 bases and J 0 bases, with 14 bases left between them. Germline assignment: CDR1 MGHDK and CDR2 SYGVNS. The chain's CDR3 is CASSEYLGANMNTEAFF. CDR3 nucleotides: TGTGCCAGCAGTGAATATCTTGGGGCCAACATGAACACTGAAGCTTTCTTT.

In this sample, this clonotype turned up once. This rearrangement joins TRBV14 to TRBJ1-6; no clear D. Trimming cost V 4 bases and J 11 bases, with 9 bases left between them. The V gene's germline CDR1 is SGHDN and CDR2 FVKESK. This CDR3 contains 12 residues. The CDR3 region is CASSLIGPPLHF. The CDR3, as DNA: TGTGCCAGCAGCCTTATCGGTCCACCCCTCCACTTT.

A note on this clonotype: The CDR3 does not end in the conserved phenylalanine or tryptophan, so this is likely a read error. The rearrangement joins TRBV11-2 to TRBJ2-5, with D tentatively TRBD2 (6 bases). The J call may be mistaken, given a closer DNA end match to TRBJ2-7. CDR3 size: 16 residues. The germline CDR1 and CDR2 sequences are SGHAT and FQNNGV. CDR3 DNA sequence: TGTGCCAGCACCTTAACAAGTTCCTGGCGGGACTACGAGCAGTACTCC. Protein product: CASTLTSSWRDYEQYS.

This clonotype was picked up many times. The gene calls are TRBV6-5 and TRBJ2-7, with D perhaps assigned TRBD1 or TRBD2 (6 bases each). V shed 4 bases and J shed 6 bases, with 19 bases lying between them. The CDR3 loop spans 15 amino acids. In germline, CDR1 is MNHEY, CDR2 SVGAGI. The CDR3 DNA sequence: TGTGCCAGCAGTTCCTATTCTAGGGGGGCCGGCGAGCAGTACTTC. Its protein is CASSSYSRGAGEQYF.

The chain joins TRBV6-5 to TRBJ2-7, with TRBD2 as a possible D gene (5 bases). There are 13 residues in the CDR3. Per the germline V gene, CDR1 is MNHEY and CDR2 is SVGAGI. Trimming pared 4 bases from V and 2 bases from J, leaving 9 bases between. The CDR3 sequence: CASSSPGTYEQYF. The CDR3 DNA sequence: TGTGCCAGCAGTTCACCCGGGACCTACGAGCAGTACTTC.

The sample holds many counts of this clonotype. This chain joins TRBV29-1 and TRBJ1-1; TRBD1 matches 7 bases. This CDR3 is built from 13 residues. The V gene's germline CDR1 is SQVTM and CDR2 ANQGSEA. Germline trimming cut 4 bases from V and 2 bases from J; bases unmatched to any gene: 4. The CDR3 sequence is CSVVRTGNTEAFF. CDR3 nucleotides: TGCAGCGTTGTGAGGACAGGAAACACTGAAGCTTTCTTT.

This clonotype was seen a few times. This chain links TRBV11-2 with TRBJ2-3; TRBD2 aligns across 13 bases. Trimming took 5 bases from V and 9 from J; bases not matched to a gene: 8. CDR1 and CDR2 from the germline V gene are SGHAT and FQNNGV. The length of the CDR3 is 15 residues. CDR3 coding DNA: TGTGCCAGCAGCCCAGGACTAGCGGGGGTTGGAACGCAGTATTTT. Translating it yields CASSPGLAGVGTQYF. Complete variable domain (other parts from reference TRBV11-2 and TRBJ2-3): EAGVAQSPRYKIIEKRQSVAFWCNPISGHATLYWYQQILGQGPKLLIQFQNNGVVDDSQLPKDRFSAERLKGVDSTLKIQPAKLEDSAVYLCASSPGLAGVGTQYFGPGTRLTVL.

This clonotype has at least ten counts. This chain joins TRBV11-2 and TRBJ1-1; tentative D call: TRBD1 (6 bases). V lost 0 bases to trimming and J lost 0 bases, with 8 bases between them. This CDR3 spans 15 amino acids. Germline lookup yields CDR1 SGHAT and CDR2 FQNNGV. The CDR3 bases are TGTGCCAGCAGCTTAGACGGGACATTGAACACTGAAGCTTTCTTT. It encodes CASSLDGTLNTEAFF.